Listed below are T cell receptor beta chains from one sample, sequenced in a study of blood T cell repertoires in COVID-19. Data came from immunoSEQ multiplex PCR; TCRdb stores just in-frame clones and leaves some out. The table includes around 88,000 clones, over 75% detected once. Sequenced input: peripheral blood. All receptors come from an elderly woman with acute or convalescent COVID-19. CDR3s include the opening cysteine and the closing phenylalanine or tryptophan. A D gene is named only where the DNA matches it firmly.

TRBV6-5	.	TRBJ1-5	CATASGTNSNQPQHF
TRBV12-5	.	TRBJ1-3	CASGLGHRDSGNTIYF
TRBV18	TRBD1	TRBJ1-5	CASSPQGDQPQHF
TRBV5-1	TRBD2	TRBJ2-7	CASSFSSGSSYEQYF
TRBV10-3	TRBD1	TRBJ1-5	CAISRTGSGGQPQHF
TRBV5-1	.	TRBJ1-5	CASSLTGLWPQHF
TRBV4-1	TRBD1	TRBJ2-4	CASSPKSGTGTLGNIQYF
TRBV2	.	TRBJ1-2	CASSEDDRSYGYTF
TRBV5-1	TRBD1	TRBJ2-3	CASSSTETGSTDTQYF
TRBV10-3	TRBD1	TRBJ2-1	CAISVRQGAVGNEQFF
TRBV24-1	.	TRBJ2-5	CATSDSGTFQETQYF
TRBV27	.	TRBJ1-6	CASSLQTHNSPLHF
TRBV5-6	TRBD2	TRBJ2-3	CASSLLAGGTDTQYF
TRBV19	.	TRBJ1-2	CASSIGETVIGLSYGYTF
TRBV18	TRBD1	TRBJ2-7	CASSPPPDRAPYEQYF
TRBV27	.	TRBJ1-3	CASSLRGNGFGNTIYF
TRBV27	.	TRBJ2-1	CASSLRGKQFF
TRBV18	.	TRBJ1-1	CASSPSGSNTEAFF
TRBV6-5	TRBD1	TRBJ1-6	CASSSHLGTGNSPLHF
TRBV5-1	TRBD1	TRBJ2-5	CASSGGLTGTQETQYF
TRBV5-1	.	TRBJ1-2	CASSFKAGAKNYGYTF
TRBV27	TRBD2	TRBJ2-2	CASSLGGSTGELFF
TRBV5-1	TRBD1	TRBJ2-2	CASSVQGTPGELFF
TRBV7-9	TRBD1	TRBJ2-1	CASSLRETGGRQFF
TRBV4-2	.	TRBJ2-7	CASSQDPGTYEQYF
TRBV6-5	TRBD2	TRBJ2-3	CASSPLAGLRYF
TRBV7-9	TRBD1	TRBJ1-1	CASSPRTGMNTEAFF
TRBV6-2/TRBV6-3	.	TRBJ2-2	CASSLTGYTGELFF
TRBV5-4	.	TRBJ1-5	CASSYNNQPQHF
TRBV10-3	.	TRBJ1-1	CAISEPLYKNTEAFF
TRBV2	.	TRBJ1-1	CASSAGENTEAFF
TRBV2	.	TRBJ1-6	CASSFFFPRVDSPLHF
TRBV28	TRBD2	TRBJ2-1	CASSLPQGSGDIKQFF
TRBV2	.	TRBJ2-7	CASKGEYEQYF
TRBV27	.	TRBJ2-7	CASSVLGAASEQYF
TRBV7-2	TRBD2	TRBJ2-3	CASSLSAGGTDTQYF
TRBV30	TRBD1	TRBJ1-4	CAWRPLPGQGTEKLFF
TRBV5-1	.	TRBJ1-3	CASSPGVARNTIYF
TRBV5-1	TRBD1	TRBJ2-3	CASSSQGARIDTQYF
TRBV24-1	.	TRBJ1-2	CATSDLSRSYGYTF
TRBV11-2	.	TRBJ1-4	CASSLGSNYNEKLFF
TRBV21-1	.	TRBJ2-7	CASSKGRVYEQYF
TRBV6-5	.	TRBJ2-7	CASRQGGALHEQYF
TRBV2	.	TRBJ1-3	CASSPQGGTIYF
TRBV9	.	TRBJ2-5	CASSGTGYVETQYF
TRBV6-1	TRBD1	TRBJ1-2	CASSAAGQGALDGYTF
TRBV2	.	TRBJ2-7	CASRGQAYEQYF
TRBV28	.	TRBJ2-1	CASRQGGSGFNEQFF
TRBV7-8	.	TRBJ1-3	CASSLYPENSGNTIYF
TRBV6-1	.	TRBJ1-2	CASSELQGGYTF
TRBV19	.	TRBJ2-3	CASSMSGITDTQYF
TRBV27	TRBD1	TRBJ2-7	CASSLTGAGFYEQYF
TRBV10-3	TRBD2	TRBJ2-3	CAITGGGDPDTQYF
TRBV7-2	TRBD2	TRBJ2-3	CASSWMTSGTDTQYF
TRBV4-2	.	TRBJ2-2	CASSQAGGGNTGELFF
TRBV30	.	TRBJ1-2	CAWSATGDYGYTF
TRBV24-1	.	TRBJ2-1	CATSAGASGEQFF